This T cell receptor (beta chain) was sequenced for a study of blood T cell repertoires in COVID-19. Study at large: Material from acute and convalescent COVID-19 was sourced from the United States, Italy and Spain.

TCRdb's copy holds only in-frame clones and misses some; the assay was immunoSEQ multiplex PCR. Of under 200,000 clones detected, about 87% appear once; the ten largest clones hold 10%. The sequence was collected from a woman aged 70 to 79 with COVID-19, enrolled during active disease. The material sequenced was peripheral blood.

CDR3 DNA sequence: TGTGCCAGCAGAGCTGCTCAGGGGGATCAGCCCCAGCATTTT. As protein: CASRAAQGDQPQHF. The genes are TRBV7-9 and TRBJ1-5; 7 nucleotides agree with TRBD1. V trimming: 6 bases; J trimming: 5 bases; junction bases outside the gene matches: 7. CDR1 is SEHNR and CDR2 is FQNEAQ in the germline V gene (reference sequence). This CDR3 has 14 residues.